This T cell receptor beta chain was documented in a study of monozygotic twins with inflammatory bowel disease. Remarks on this clonotype: Its antigen remains unidentified.

Germline lookup yields CDR1 SGHRS and CDR2 YFSETQ. The CDR3 is made up of 16 amino acids. Donors each gave more than 2 ml of blood. Regarding the study as a whole: Whereas healthy co-twins had higher TCRbeta diversity (inverse Simpson), IBD patients had lower diversity.

The UMIs carried a 6-nucleotide sample barcode, and they were added by template switching. Both the TCRalpha cDNA and the TCRbeta cDNA were taken through two nested PCRs, lasting approximately 17 and 9 cycles. TCRdb re-called the 5' RACE reads, yielding one record per CDR3 amino acid sequence without DNA. Recorded for this sample: 300,000 to 350,000 distinct CDR3 sequences. This TCR was recovered from a human donor with ulcerative colitis or Crohn's disease, or a healthy co-twin of an affected twin (not recorded which). The chain is built from TRBV5-1 and TRBJ2-1; TCRdb gives TRBD2 as the D gene, but with no DNA this cannot be confirmed. Sequencing used blood. The CDR3 is CASSTGLAGGRSEQFF.